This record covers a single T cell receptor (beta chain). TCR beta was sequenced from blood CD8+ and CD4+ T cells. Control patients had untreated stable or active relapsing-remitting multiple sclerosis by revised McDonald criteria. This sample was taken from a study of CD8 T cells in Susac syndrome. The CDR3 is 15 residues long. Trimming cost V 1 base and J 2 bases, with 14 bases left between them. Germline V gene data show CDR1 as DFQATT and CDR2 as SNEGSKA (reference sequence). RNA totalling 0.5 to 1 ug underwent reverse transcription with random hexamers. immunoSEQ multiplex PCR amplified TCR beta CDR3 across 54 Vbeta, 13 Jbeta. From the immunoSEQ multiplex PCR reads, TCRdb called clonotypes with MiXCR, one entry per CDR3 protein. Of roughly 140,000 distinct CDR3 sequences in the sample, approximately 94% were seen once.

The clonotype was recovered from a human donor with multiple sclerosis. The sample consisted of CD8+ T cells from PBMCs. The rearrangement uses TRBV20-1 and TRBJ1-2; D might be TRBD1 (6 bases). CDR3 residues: CSARVPNQGNYGYTF. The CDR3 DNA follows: TGCAGTGCTAGAGTTCCCAACCAGGGGAACTATGGCTACACCTTC.